Listed below are T cell receptor beta chains from one sample, sequenced in a study of blood T cell repertoires in COVID-19. Here immunoSEQ multiplex PCR was the method, and the copy in TCRdb shows in-frame clones only, minus some. Seen here are around 190,000 clones, 70% to 90% observed once, and the top ten hold 4.5% to 5%. The sequencing sample was made of peripheral blood. These receptor sequences come from a woman aged 80 or over with acute or convalescent COVID-19. Both conserved end residues are part of each CDR3. The order of the fields is V gene, clone size, J gene, D gene, CDR3 DNA, CDR3 protein. D genes are given only for firm matches. Size is stated for part of the rows, as once, few or many counts, or as a class when the clone is expanded.

v_gene: TRBV6-2/TRBV6-3
abundance: once
j_gene: TRBJ2-1
d_gene: TRBD2
CDR3nt: TGTGCCAGCAGCCGACTAGCGGGAGTGTACAATGAGCAGTTCTTC
CDR3aa: CASSRLAGVYNEQFF

v_gene: TRBV6-2/TRBV6-3
abundance: NA
j_gene: TRBJ2-1
d_gene: TRBD2
CDR3nt: TGTGCCAGCAGTTACTCCGGAGCGGGAGCCGGCTACAATGAGCAGTTCTTC
CDR3aa: CASSYSGAGAGYNEQFF

v_gene: TRBV6-6
abundance: NA
j_gene: TRBJ2-2
d_gene: NA
CDR3nt: TGTGCCAGCAGATCCCAATTGAACACCGGGGAGCTGTTTTTT
CDR3aa: CASRSQLNTGELFF

v_gene: TRBV6-2/TRBV6-3
abundance: NA
j_gene: TRBJ2-5
d_gene: TRBD2
CDR3nt: TGTGCCAGCAGTGGCATCGGGGCGGGAGTTGTTGGGACCCAGTACTTC
CDR3aa: CASSGIGAGVVGTQYF

v_gene: TRBV5-6
abundance: NA
j_gene: TRBJ1-2
d_gene: NA
CDR3nt: TGTGCCAGCAGCTTGATCGACAGGTCCGAGGTCTATGGCTACACCTTC
CDR3aa: CASSLIDRSEVYGYTF

v_gene: TRBV28
abundance: once
j_gene: TRBJ1-2
d_gene: NA
CDR3nt: TGTGCCAGCAGTTTGGTTGGAGTCACGGGCTACACCTTC
CDR3aa: CASSLVGVTGYTF

v_gene: TRBV11-2
abundance: once
j_gene: TRBJ2-6
d_gene: TRBD1
CDR3nt: TGTGCCAGCAGCCCCCAGGGACAGGTGTTTGGGGCCAACGTCCTGACTTTC
CDR3aa: CASSPQGQVFGANVLTF

v_gene: TRBV30
abundance: NA
j_gene: TRBJ2-7
d_gene: TRBD1
CDR3nt: TGTGCCTGTAGGGGGCTAGGGTACTACGAGCAGTACTTC
CDR3aa: CACRGLGYYEQYF

v_gene: TRBV7-2
abundance: NA
j_gene: TRBJ1-4
d_gene: NA
CDR3nt: TGTGCCAGCAGCTTAGGGGGGGACTTTTATGAAAAACTGTTTTTT
CDR3aa: CASSLGGDFYEKLFF

v_gene: TRBV6-6
abundance: NA
j_gene: TRBJ2-1
d_gene: NA
CDR3nt: TGTGCCAGCAGCTACGGGACTTTAGTGAATGAGCAGTTCTTC
CDR3aa: CASSYGTLVNEQFF

v_gene: TRBV6-5
abundance: NA
j_gene: TRBJ1-3
d_gene: TRBD1
CDR3nt: TGTGCCAGCAGCCGGGACAGGGTGGCTGGAAACACCATATATTTT
CDR3aa: CASSRDRVAGNTIYF

v_gene: TRBV7-9
abundance: NA
j_gene: TRBJ1-1
d_gene: NA
CDR3nt: TGTGCCAGCAGCTTTGAGGGCGCTGGCACTGAAGCTTTCTTT
CDR3aa: CASSFEGAGTEAFF

v_gene: TRBV7-2
abundance: NA
j_gene: TRBJ1-1
d_gene: NA
CDR3nt: TGTGCCAGCAGCTTACGGGGGGGGACGGACACTGAAGCTTTCTTT
CDR3aa: CASSLRGGTDTEAFF

v_gene: TRBV11-2
abundance: NA
j_gene: TRBJ2-1
d_gene: NA
CDR3nt: TGTGCCAGCAGCCGACAGACCTACAATGAGCAGTTCTTC
CDR3aa: CASSRQTYNEQFF

v_gene: TRBV12-5
abundance: NA
j_gene: TRBJ1-4
d_gene: NA
CDR3nt: TGTGCTAGTGGTATTCGAGCCCGAGGTCGTGAAAAACTGTTTTTT
CDR3aa: CASGIRARGREKLFF

v_gene: TRBV10-3
abundance: once
j_gene: TRBJ2-5
d_gene: TRBD2
CDR3nt: TGTGCCATCAGTGCGTCTAGCGGGACGACCGCGGGGACCCAGTACTTC
CDR3aa: CAISASSGTTAGTQYF

v_gene: TRBV28
abundance: NA
j_gene: TRBJ2-2
d_gene: NA
CDR3nt: TGTGCCAGCAGTGGCCATTTTGATCTGACGAACACCGGGGAGCTGTTTTTT
CDR3aa: CASSGHFDLTNTGELFF

v_gene: TRBV27
abundance: NA
j_gene: TRBJ2-1
d_gene: TRBD2
CDR3nt: TGTGCCAGCAGTCGTACTGGGACTAGCGGGACCCGCTCCTACAATGAGCAGTTCTTC
CDR3aa: CASSRTGTSGTRSYNEQFF

v_gene: TRBV20-1
abundance: NA
j_gene: TRBJ1-1
d_gene: NA
CDR3nt: TGCAGTGCTTTGCAGGCTTTGGAAGCTTTCTTT
CDR3aa: CSALQALEAFF

v_gene: TRBV6-5
abundance: NA
j_gene: TRBJ1-2
d_gene: NA
CDR3nt: TGTGCCAGCAGCGAGACAGGCTATGGCTACACCTTC
CDR3aa: CASSETGYGYTF

v_gene: TRBV5-6
abundance: NA
j_gene: TRBJ2-2
d_gene: TRBD2
CDR3nt: TGTGCCAGCAGCTTTGTGCTAGCGGTGAGCACCGGGGAGCTGTTTTTT
CDR3aa: CASSFVLAVSTGELFF

v_gene: TRBV7-3
abundance: few
j_gene: TRBJ2-6
d_gene: TRBD1
CDR3nt: TGTGCCAGCAGCTTGGGACAGGGGGCTGGGGCCAACGTCCTGACTTTC
CDR3aa: CASSLGQGAGANVLTF

v_gene: TRBV5-5
abundance: NA
j_gene: TRBJ2-4
d_gene: NA
CDR3nt: TGTGCCAGCAGCTATACGGGGGGCGTTCTAGCCAAAAACATTCAGTACTTC
CDR3aa: CASSYTGGVLAKNIQYF

v_gene: TRBV6-5
abundance: NA
j_gene: TRBJ2-5
d_gene: NA
CDR3nt: TGTGCCAGCAGAGGGGCGGCCCGGGAGACCCAGTACTTC
CDR3aa: CASRGAARETQYF

v_gene: TRBV6-5
abundance: NA
j_gene: TRBJ1-5
d_gene: TRBD1
CDR3nt: TGTGCCAGCAGCCAGGGACAGCATCAGCCCCAGCATTTT
CDR3aa: CASSQGQHQPQHF

v_gene: TRBV7-6
abundance: NA
j_gene: TRBJ2-5
d_gene: NA
CDR3nt: TGTGCCAGCAGCTTATTCTGGAACAGGGAAGGGACCCAGTACTTC
CDR3aa: CASSLFWNREGTQYF

v_gene: TRBV2
abundance: NA
j_gene: TRBJ1-6
d_gene: NA
CDR3nt: TGTGCCAGCAGTGGGTTGCTAGCGTCACCCCTCCACTTT
CDR3aa: CASSGLLASPLHF

v_gene: TRBV29-1
abundance: NA
j_gene: TRBJ1-2
d_gene: NA
CDR3nt: TGCAGCGTTGAAGGTCAGGGGACGGGCGGCTACACCTTC
CDR3aa: CSVEGQGTGGYTF

v_gene: TRBV12-3/TRBV12-4
abundance: NA
j_gene: TRBJ1-1
d_gene: NA
CDR3nt: TGTGCCAGCAGTTTTTATACTGAAGCTTTCTTT
CDR3aa: CASSFYTEAFF

v_gene: TRBV15
abundance: NA
j_gene: TRBJ2-1
d_gene: TRBD2
CDR3nt: TGTGCCACCAGCAGATTGGGACTAGGTCCCTACAATGAGCAGTTCTTC
CDR3aa: CATSRLGLGPYNEQFF

v_gene: TRBV2
abundance: NA
j_gene: TRBJ2-1
d_gene: NA
CDR3nt: TGTGCCAGCAGACTAGCCTACAATGAGCAGTTCTTC
CDR3aa: CASRLAYNEQFF

v_gene: TRBV10-3
abundance: NA
j_gene: TRBJ2-3
d_gene: TRBD1
CDR3nt: TGTGCCATGGCGACAGGGGTCAGCACAGATACGCAGTATTTT
CDR3aa: CAMATGVSTDTQYF

v_gene: TRBV10-2
abundance: NA
j_gene: TRBJ1-5
d_gene: NA
CDR3nt: TGCGCCAGTAGGGACAACAATCAGCCCCAGCATTTT
CDR3aa: CASRDNNQPQHF

v_gene: TRBV18
abundance: NA
j_gene: TRBJ2-5
d_gene: NA
CDR3nt: TGTGCCAGCTCACCACTGTCGGGGGAGACCCAGTACTTC
CDR3aa: CASSPLSGETQYF

v_gene: TRBV18
abundance: once
j_gene: TRBJ2-1
d_gene: TRBD2
CDR3nt: TGTGCCAGCTCACCACGAGTAGCGGGGGGAAAAAGCTCCTACAATGAGCAGTTCTTC
CDR3aa: CASSPRVAGGKSSYNEQFF

v_gene: TRBV11-3
abundance: NA
j_gene: TRBJ1-1
d_gene: NA
CDR3nt: TGTGCCAGCAGCTTAGCCGGGGACACTGAAGCTTTCTTT
CDR3aa: CASSLAGDTEAFF

v_gene: TRBV6-1
abundance: NA
j_gene: TRBJ2-7
d_gene: TRBD2
CDR3nt: TGTGCCAGCAGTGGGACTAGCGGGAGGGGCAGCTCCTACGAGCAGTACTTC
CDR3aa: CASSGTSGRGSSYEQYF

v_gene: TRBV5-4
abundance: few
j_gene: TRBJ1-2
d_gene: NA
CDR3nt: TGTGCCAGCACCCTACCGAACAGTCTCTCTGGCTACACCTTC
CDR3aa: CASTLPNSLSGYTF

v_gene: TRBV15
abundance: NA
j_gene: TRBJ2-1
d_gene: TRBD2
CDR3nt: TGTGCCACCAGCAGAGATGGTTGGGGGACTAGGCGGAATGAGCAGTTCTTC
CDR3aa: CATSRDGWGTRRNEQFF

v_gene: TRBV27
abundance: NA
j_gene: TRBJ2-7
d_gene: TRBD2
CDR3nt: TGTGCCAGCAGTTTGGGGGCTAGCGGGGGCCTCTACGAGCAGTACTTC
CDR3aa: CASSLGASGGLYEQYF

v_gene: TRBV2
abundance: NA
j_gene: TRBJ2-7
d_gene: NA
CDR3nt: TGTGCCAGCAGTGGCAGAATGTCGGGAGAGCAGTACTTC
CDR3aa: CASSGRMSGEQYF

v_gene: TRBV5-1
abundance: NA
j_gene: TRBJ2-7
d_gene: TRBD1
CDR3nt: TGCGCCAGCAGCTTGGGTGGACAGGGACCGTACGAGCAGTACTTC
CDR3aa: CASSLGGQGPYEQYF

v_gene: TRBV18
abundance: NA
j_gene: TRBJ2-1
d_gene: NA
CDR3nt: TGTGCCAGCTCACCTGAAAGATTCCCGGTCAATGAGCAGTTCTTC
CDR3aa: CASSPERFPVNEQFF

v_gene: TRBV19
abundance: NA
j_gene: TRBJ2-5
d_gene: TRBD2
CDR3nt: TGTGCCAGTAGGGGGGGGGACGTATCAGGAAAGACCCAGTACTTC
CDR3aa: CASRGGDVSGKTQYF

v_gene: TRBV28
abundance: once
j_gene: TRBJ1-2
d_gene: TRBD1
CDR3nt: TGTGCCAGCAGTCTTGGACAGGGGGGTGGCTACACCTTC
CDR3aa: CASSLGQGGGYTF

v_gene: TRBV5-4
abundance: NA
j_gene: TRBJ1-4
d_gene: TRBD1
CDR3nt: TGTGCCAGCAGTACCCGGACAGGGGGCGTTGAAAAACTGTTTTTT
CDR3aa: CASSTRTGGVEKLFF